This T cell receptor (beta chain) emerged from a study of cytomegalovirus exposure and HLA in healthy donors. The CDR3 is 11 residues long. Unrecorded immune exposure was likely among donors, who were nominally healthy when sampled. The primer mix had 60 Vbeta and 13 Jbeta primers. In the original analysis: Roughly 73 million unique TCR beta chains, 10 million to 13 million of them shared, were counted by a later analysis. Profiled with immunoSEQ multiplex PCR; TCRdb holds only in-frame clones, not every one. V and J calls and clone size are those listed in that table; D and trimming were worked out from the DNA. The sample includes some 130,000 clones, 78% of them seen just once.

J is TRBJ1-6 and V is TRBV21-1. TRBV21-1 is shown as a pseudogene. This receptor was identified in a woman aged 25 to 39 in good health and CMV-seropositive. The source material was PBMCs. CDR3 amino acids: CASIVGGSLHF. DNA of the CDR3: TGTGCCAGCATTGTGGGAGGTTCCCTCCACTTT.